The clone carrying this T cell receptor beta chain was seen a handful of times. Its antigen is not identified. Germline-derived CDR1 and CDR2 are LGHNA and YNFKEQ. This CDR3 is 14 amino acids long. The junction had 5 bases not matched to a gene; V was cut back by 4 bases and J by 3 bases. These data originate in a study of vaccination effects on CD4 cells after COVID-19. Study as a whole: From a couple of convalescent patients, samples were taken 16 days and one week before vaccination.

Pools of viral peptides were used by the ViraFEST assay to expand antigen-specific CD4+ T cells ahead of sequencing. Subsequent to a culture period of nine to ten days, CD4+ T cells were isolated. The person was diagnosed with PCR-confirmed SARS-CoV-2 infection between March and December 2020. Assay: immunoSEQ multiplex PCR; the TCRdb copy retains only in-frame clones and omits some. Altogether approximately 33,000 clones are present, about 73% being singletons, with the ten largest covering approximately 15%. This chain uses TRBV4-2 with TRBJ2-7, with TRBD1 matching 8 bases. This TCR was sampled from a human donor who had a prior SARS-CoV-2 infection. This specimen was CD4+ T cells from PBMCs cultured with HCoV-NL63 spike peptides, taken before COVID-19 vaccination. The CDR3 bases are TGTGCCAGCAGCCTAGGGACAGGAATCTACGAGCAGTACTTC. Residues: CASSLGTGIYEQYF.